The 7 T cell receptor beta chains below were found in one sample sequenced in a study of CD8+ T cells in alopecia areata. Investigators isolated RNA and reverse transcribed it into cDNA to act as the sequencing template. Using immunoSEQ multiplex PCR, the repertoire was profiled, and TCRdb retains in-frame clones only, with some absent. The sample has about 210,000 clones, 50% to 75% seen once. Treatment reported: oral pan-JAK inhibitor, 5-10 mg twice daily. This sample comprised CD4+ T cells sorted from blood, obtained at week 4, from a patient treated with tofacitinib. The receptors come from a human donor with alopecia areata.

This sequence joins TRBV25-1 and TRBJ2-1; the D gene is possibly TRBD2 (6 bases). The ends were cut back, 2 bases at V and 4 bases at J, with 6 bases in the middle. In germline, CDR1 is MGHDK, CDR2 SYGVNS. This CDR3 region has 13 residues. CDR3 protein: CASSEGGYNEQFF. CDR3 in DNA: TGTGCCAGCAGTGAAGGGGGGTACAATGAGCAGTTCTTC.

The CDR3 DNA sequence: TGTGCCAGCAGCTCGATCGGGAATGACTATTCACCCCTCCACTTT. It codes for CASSSIGNDYSPLHF. The chain couples TRBV5-6 to TRBJ1-6, with no clear D. Germline V CDR1 and CDR2: SGHDT, YYEEEE. This CDR3 region has 15 residues. Trimming took 3 bases from V and 8 from J, leaving 15 bases between them.

Here the CDR3 reads CASSLGTGPYEQYF. The CDR3, as DNA: TGCGCCAGCAGCTTGGGGACAGGGCCCTACGAGCAGTACTTC. J is TRBJ2-7 and V is TRBV5-1, with 8 bases fitting TRBD1. The CDR3 contains 14 residues. Per the germline V gene, CDR1 is SGHRS and CDR2 is YFSETQ. V lost 0 bases to trimming and J lost 2 bases; unmatched junction nucleotides: 1.

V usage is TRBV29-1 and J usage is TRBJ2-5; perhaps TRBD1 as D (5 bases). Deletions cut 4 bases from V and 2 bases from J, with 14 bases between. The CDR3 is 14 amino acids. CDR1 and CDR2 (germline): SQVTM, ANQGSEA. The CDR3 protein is CSVGYQGRQETQYF. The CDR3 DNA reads TGCAGCGTTGGGTATCAGGGTCGGCAAGAGACCCAGTACTTC.

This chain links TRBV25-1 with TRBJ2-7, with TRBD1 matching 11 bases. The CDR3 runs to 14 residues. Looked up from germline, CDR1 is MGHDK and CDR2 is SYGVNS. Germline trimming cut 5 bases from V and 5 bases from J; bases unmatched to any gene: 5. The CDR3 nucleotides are TGTGCCAGCAGTAACGGACAGGGGGCCCACGAGCAGTACTTC. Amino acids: CASSNGQGAHEQYF.

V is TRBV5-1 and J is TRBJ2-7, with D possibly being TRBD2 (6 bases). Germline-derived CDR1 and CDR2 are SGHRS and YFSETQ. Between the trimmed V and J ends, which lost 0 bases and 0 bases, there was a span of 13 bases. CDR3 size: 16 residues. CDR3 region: CASSLVGGEFSYEQYF. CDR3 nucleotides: TGCGCCAGCAGCTTGGTAGGCGGGGAGTTCTCCTACGAGCAGTACTTC. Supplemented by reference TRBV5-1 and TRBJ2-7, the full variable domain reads KAGVTQTPRYLIKTRGQQVTLSCSPISGHRSVSWYQQTPGQGLQFLFEYFSETQRNKGNFPGRFSGRQFSNSRSEMNVSTLELGDSALYLCASSLVGGEFSYEQYFGPGTRLTVT.

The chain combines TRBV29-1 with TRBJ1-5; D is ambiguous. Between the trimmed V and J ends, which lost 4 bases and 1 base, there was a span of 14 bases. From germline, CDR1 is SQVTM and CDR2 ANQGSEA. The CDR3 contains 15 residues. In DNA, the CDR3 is TGCAGCGTTGGGGAATCAGGCCAGAGCAATCAGCCCCAGCATTTT. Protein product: CSVGESGQSNQPQHF.